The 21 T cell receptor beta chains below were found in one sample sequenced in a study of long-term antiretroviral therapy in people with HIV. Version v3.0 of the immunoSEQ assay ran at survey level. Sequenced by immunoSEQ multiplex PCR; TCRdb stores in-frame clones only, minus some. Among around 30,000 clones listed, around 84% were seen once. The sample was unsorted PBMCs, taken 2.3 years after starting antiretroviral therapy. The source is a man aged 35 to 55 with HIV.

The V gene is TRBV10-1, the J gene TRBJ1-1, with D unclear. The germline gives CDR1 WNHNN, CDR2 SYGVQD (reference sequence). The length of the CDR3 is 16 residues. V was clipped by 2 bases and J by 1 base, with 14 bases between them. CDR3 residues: CASSEMRVAGNTEAFF. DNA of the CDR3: TGCGCCAGCAGTGAGATGAGGGTCGCTGGGAACACTGAAGCTTTCTTT.

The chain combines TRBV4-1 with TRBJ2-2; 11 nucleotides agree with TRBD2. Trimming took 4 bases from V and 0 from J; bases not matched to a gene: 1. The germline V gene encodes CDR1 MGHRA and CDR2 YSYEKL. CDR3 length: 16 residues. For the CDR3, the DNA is TGCGCCAGCAGCCGGACTAGCGGGTCGAACACCGGGGAGCTGTTTTTT. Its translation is CASSRTSGSNTGELFF.

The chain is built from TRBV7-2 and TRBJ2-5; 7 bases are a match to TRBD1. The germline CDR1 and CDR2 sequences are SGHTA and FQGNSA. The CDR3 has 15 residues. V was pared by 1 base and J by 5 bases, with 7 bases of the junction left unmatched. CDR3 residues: CASSLEVEQGETQYF. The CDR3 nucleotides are TGTGCCAGCAGCTTAGAGGTGGAACAGGGGGAGACCCAGTACTTC. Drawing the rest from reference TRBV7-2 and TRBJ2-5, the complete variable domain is GAGVSQSPSNKVTEKGKDVELRCDPISGHTALYWYRQSLGQGLEFLIYFQGNSAPDKSGLPSDRFSAERTGGSVSTLTIQRTQQEDSAVYLCASSLEVEQGETQYFGPGTRLLVL.

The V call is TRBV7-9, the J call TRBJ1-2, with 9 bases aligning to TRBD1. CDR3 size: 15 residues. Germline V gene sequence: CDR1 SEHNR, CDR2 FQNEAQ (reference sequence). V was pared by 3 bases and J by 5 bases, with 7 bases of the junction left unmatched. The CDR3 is CASSFSMTGGYGYTF. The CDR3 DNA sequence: TGTGCCAGCAGCTTTTCTATGACAGGGGGGTATGGCTACACCTTC.

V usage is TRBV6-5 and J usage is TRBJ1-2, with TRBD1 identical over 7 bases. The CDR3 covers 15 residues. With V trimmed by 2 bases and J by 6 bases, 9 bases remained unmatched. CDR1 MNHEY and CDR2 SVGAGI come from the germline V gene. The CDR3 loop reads CASSYQGQPLNGYTF. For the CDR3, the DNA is TGTGCCAGCAGTTACCAGGGACAGCCCTTGAATGGCTACACCTTC.

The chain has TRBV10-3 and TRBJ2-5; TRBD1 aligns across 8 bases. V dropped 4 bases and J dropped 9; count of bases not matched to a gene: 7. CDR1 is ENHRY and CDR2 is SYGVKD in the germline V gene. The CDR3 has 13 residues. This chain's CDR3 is CAISADRGDSQYF. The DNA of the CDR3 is TGTGCCATCAGTGCCGACAGGGGTGATTCCCAGTACTTC.

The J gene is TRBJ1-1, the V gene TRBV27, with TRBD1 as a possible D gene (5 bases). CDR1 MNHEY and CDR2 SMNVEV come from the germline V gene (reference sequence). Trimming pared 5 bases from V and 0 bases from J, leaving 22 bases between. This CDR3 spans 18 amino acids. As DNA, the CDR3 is TGTGCCAGCAGTCCGGGTCGGGGACGGATTCTCTTGAACACTGAAGCTTTCTTT. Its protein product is CASSPGRGRILLNTEAFF.

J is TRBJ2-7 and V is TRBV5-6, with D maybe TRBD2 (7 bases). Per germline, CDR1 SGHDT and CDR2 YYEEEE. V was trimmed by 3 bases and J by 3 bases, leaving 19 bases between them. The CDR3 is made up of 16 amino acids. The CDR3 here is CASSWRVAGASYEQYF. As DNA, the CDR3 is TGTGCCAGCAGCTGGAGGGTGGCGGGGGCAAGCTACGAGCAGTACTTC.

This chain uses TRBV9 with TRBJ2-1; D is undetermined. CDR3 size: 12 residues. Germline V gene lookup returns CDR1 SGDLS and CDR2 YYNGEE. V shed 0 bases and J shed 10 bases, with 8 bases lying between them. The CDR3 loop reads CASSVVPTEQFF. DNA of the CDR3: TGTGCCAGCAGCGTAGTCCCCACAGAGCAGTTCTTC.

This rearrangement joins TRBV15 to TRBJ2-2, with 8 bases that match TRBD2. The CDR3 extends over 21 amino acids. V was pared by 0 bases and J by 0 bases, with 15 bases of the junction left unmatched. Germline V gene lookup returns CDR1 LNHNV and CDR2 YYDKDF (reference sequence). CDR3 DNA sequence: TGTGCCACCAGCAGAGATTCGTCGGCGGGGGGCTCTGACCCGAACACCGGGGAGCTGTTTTTT. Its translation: CATSRDSSAGGSDPNTGELFF.

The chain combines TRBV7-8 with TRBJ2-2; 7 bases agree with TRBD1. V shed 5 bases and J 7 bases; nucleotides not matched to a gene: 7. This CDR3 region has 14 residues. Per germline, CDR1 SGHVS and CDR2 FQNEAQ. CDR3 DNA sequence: TGTGCCAGCAGCCTGATCAGGGGGAACGGGGAGCTGTTTTTT. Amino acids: CASSLIRGNGELFF. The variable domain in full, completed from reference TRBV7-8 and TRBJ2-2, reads GAGVSQSPRYKVAKRGQDVALRCDPISGHVSLFWYQQALGQGPEFLTYFQNEAQLDKSGLPSDRFFAERPEGSVSTLKIQRTQQEDSAVYLCASSLIRGNGELFFGEGSRLTVL.

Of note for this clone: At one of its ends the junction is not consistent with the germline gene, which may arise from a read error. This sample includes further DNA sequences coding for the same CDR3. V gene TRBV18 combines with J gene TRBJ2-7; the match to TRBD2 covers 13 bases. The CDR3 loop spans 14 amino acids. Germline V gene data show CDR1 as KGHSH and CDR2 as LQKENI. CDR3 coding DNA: TGCGCCAGCTCACATGGGACTAGCGGGAACGAGCAGTACTTC. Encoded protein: CASSHGTSGNEQYF.

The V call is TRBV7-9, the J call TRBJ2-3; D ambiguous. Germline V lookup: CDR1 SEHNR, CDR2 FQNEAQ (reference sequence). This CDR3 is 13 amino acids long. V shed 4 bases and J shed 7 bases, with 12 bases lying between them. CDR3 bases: TGTGCCAGCAGCTCCCCAGCGAGGCATACGCAGTATTTT. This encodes CASSSPARHTQYF.

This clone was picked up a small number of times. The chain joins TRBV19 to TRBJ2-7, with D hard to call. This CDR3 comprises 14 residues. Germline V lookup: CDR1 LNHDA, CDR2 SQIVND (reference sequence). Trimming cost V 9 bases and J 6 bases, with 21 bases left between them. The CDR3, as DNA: TGTGCCAGGGGCTATCAGGTCACGGGTTGCGAGCAGTACTTC. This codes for CARGYQVTGCEQYF.

The CDR3 is CASRPPGPGGNSPLHF. CDR3 bases: TGTGCCAGCAGACCTCCGGGCCCCGGGGGTAATTCACCCCTCCACTTT. The rearrangement links TRBV7-8 to TRBJ1-6; D perhaps matches TRBD1 (5 bases). This CDR3 region has 16 residues. Germline CDR1 and CDR2: SGHVS and FQNEAQ. The V end was cut by 6 bases, the J end by 6 bases, with 18 bases between.

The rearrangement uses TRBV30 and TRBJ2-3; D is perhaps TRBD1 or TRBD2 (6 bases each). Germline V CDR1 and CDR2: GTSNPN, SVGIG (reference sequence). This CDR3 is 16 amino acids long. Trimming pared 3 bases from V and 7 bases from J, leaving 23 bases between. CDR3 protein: CAWRDYLQGLGYTQYF. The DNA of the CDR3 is TGTGCCTGGAGGGACTATTTACAGGGACTTGGATATACGCAGTATTTT.

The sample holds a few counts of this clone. This CDR3 reads CASSLTGGTIYEQYF. CDR3 nucleotides: TGTGCCAGCAGCCTTACAGGGGGTACGATCTACGAGCAGTACTTC. The chain joins TRBV11-2 to TRBJ2-7; 8 nucleotides align to TRBD1. Germline V gives CDR1 SGHAT, CDR2 FQNNGV. Trimming cost V 5 bases and J 3 bases; bases outside gene matches: 9. This CDR3 spans 15 amino acids.

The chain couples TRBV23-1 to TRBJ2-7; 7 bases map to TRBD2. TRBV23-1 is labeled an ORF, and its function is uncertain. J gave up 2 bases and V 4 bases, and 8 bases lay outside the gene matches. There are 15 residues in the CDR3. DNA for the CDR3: TGCGCCAGCAGTCCCCCTAGCGGACTTACCTACGAGCAGTACTTC. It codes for CASSPPSGLTYEQYF.

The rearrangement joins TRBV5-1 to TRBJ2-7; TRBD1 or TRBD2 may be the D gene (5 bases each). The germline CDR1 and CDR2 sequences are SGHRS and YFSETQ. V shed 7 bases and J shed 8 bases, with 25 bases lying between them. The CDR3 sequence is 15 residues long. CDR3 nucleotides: TGCGCCAGCGGAAAGACCCGGGCCAACGAGGGGAAGCAGTACTTC. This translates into CASGKTRANEGKQYF.

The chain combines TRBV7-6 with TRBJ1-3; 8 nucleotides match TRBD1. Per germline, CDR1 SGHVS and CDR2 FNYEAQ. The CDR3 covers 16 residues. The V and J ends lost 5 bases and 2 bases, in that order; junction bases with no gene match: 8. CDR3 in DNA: TGTGCCAGCAGCCTCGGACAGGGCCCTCCTGGAAACACCATATATTTT. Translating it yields CASSLGQGPPGNTIYF.

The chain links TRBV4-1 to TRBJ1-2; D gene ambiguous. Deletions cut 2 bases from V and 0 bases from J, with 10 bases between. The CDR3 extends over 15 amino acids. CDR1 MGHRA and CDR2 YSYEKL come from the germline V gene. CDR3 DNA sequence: TGCGCCAGCAGCCAACAGCAGCAAGCTAACTATGGCTACACCTTC. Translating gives CASSQQQQANYGYTF.